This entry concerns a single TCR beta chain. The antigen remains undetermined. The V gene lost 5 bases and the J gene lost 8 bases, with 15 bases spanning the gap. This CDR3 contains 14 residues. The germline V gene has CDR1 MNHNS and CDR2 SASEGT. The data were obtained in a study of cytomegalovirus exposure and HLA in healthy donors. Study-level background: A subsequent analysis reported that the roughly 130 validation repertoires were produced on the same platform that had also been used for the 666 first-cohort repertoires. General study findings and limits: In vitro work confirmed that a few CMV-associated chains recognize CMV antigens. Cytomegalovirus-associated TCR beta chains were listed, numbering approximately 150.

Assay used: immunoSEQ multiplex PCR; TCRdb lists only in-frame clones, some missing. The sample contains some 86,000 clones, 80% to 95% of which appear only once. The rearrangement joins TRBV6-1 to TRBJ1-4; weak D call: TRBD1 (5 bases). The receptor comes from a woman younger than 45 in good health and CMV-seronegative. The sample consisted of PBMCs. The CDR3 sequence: CASSTWGVDEKLFF. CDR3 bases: TGTGCCAGCAGTACTTGGGGGGTGGACGAAAAACTGTTTTTT.